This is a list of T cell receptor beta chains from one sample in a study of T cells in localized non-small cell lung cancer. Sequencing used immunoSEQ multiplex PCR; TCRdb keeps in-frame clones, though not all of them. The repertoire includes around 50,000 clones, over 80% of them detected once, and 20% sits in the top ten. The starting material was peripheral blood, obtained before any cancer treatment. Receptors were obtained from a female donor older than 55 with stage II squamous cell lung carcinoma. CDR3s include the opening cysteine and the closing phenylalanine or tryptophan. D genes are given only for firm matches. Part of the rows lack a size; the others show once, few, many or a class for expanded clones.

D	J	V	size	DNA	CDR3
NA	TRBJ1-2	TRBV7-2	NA	TGTGCCAGCAGCGGACAGACTAACTATGGCTACACCTTC	CASSGQTNYGYTF
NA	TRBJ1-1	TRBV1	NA	TGCACCAGCAGCCAGTCGACAGATTGTCCTGAAGCTTTCTTT	CTSSQSTDCPEAFF
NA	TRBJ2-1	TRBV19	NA	TGTGCCAGTAGTAAAGCAGGGATTTACAATGAGCAGTTCTTC	CASSKAGIYNEQFF
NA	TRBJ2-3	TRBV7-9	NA	TGTGCCAGCAGCCTCGCAGATACGCAGTATTTT	CASSLADTQYF
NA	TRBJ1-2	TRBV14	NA	TGTGCCAGCAGCCAAAGTCGGAACTATGGCTACACCTTC	CASSQSRNYGYTF
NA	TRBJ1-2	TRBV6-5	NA	TGTGCCAGCAGTTATGGCCTGGGGGATGGCTACACCTTC	CASSYGLGDGYTF
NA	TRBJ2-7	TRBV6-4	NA	TGTGCCAGCAGTGCCACTTGGGGCTACGAGCAGTACTTC	CASSATWGYEQYF
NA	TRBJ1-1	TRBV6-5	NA	TGTGCCAGCAGTCCCGGTACAAGTTTTGAAGCTTTCTTT	CASSPGTSFEAFF
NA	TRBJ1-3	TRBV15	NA	TGTGCCACCAGCAGGCCCGGGTTTGGAAACACCATATATTTT	CATSRPGFGNTIYF
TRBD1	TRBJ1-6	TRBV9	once	TGTGCCAGCAGCGCGCTCGGGACAGCTAAAAATTCACCCCTCCACTTT	CASSALGTAKNSPLHF
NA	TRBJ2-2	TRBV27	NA	TGTGCCAGCAGTTTATCGATCGGTGGAGGGGACACCGGGGAGCTGTTTTTT	CASSLSIGGGDTGELFF
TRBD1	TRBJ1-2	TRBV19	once	TGTGCCAGTATCCCCACAGGGGAGGGCTATGGCTACACCTTC	CASIPTGEGYGYTF
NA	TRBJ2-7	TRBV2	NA	TGTGCCAGCAGGGCCGGGCCCTACGAGCAGTACTTC	CASRAGPYEQYF
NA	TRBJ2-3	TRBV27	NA	TGTGCCAGCAGTCTGTCTAGCACAGATACGCAGTATTTT	CASSLSSTDTQYF
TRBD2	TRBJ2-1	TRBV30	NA	TGTGCCTGGACTTTGGGACTAGCGGGGGACAATGAGCAGTTCTTC	CAWTLGLAGDNEQFF
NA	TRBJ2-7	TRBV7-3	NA	TGTGCCAGCAGCCCGGGCGCTACCGGCGAGCAGTACTTC	CASSPGATGEQYF
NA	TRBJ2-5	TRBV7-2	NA	TGTGCCAGCAGCTTTCAGAGTTTGGGGCGGAAACAAGAGACCCAGTACTTC	CASSFQSLGRKQETQYF
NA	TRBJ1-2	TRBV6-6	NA	TGTGCCAGCAGTTACTCTGAAACAGCCGTCGGCTACACCTTC	CASSYSETAVGYTF
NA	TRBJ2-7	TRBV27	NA	TGTGCCAGCAGTCGGGCAGGGCACTACGAGCAGTACTTC	CASSRAGHYEQYF
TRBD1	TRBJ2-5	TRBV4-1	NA	TGCGCCAGCAGCCAAGAAAAGGACAGGGGTTTAGAGACCCAGTACTTC	CASSQEKDRGLETQYF
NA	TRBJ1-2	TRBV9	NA	TGTGCCAGCAGCGTTAACAGGGACGGAGGAAACTATGGCTACACCTTC	CASSVNRDGGNYGYTF
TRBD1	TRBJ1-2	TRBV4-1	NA	TGCGCCAGCAGCCAAGATAGGATTCCACGGGACAGGGACTTGGGACGGTATGGCTACACCTTC	CASSQDRIPRDRDLGRYGYTF
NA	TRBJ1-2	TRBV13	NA	TGTGCCAGCAGCTTAGGATCCGTAAGCCCCTATGGCTACACCTTC	CASSLGSVSPYGYTF
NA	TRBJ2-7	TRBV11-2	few	TGTGCCAGCAGCTTCTTCCTAGCGCTCTCCTACGAGCAGTACTTC	CASSFFLALSYEQYF
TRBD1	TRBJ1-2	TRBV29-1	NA	TGCAGCGTTGAGCGGACAGGGGTTAATGGCTACACCTTC	CSVERTGVNGYTF
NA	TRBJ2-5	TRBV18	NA	TGTGCCAGCTCACCAGGACTCGGAGAGACCCAGTACTTC	CASSPGLGETQYF